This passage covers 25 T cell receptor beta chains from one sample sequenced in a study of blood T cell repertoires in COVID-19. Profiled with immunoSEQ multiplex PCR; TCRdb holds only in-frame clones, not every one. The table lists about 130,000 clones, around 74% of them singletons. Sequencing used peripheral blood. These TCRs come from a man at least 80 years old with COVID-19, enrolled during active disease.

CDR3 bases: TGTGCCAGCAGTGAATTTGTGACTAGCGGGATCTCTGAGCAGTTCTTC. The encoded protein is CASSEFVTSGISEQFF. The V gene is TRBV25-1, the J gene TRBJ2-1, with TRBD2 matching 11 bases. V was clipped by 1 base and J by 9 bases; unmatched bases: 8. The CDR3 loop spans 16 amino acids. CDR1 is MGHDK and CDR2 is SYGVNS in the germline V gene.

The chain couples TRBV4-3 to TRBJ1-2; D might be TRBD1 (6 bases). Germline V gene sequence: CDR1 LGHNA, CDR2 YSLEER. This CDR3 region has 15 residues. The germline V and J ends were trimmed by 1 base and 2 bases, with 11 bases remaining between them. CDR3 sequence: CASSQVWGGNYGYTF. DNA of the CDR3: TGCGCCAGCAGCCAAGTATGGGGGGGCAACTATGGCTACACCTTC.

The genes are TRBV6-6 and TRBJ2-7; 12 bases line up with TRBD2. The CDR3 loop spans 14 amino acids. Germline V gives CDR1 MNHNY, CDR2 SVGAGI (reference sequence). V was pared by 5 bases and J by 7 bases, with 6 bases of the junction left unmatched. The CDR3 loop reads CASSRTSGMGEQYF. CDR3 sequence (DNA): TGTGCCAGCAGTAGGACTAGCGGGATGGGAGAGCAGTACTTC.

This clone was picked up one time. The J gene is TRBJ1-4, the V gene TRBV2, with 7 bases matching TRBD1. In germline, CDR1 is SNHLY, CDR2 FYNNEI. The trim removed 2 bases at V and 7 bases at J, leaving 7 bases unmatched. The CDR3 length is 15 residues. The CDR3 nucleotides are TGTGCCAGCAGTGAACTCGACAGGGATACTGAAAAACTGTTTTTT. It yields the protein CASSELDRDTEKLFF.

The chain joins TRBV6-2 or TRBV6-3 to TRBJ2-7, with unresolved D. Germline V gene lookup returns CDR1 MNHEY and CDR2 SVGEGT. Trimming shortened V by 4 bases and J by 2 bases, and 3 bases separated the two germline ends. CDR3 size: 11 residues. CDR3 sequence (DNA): TGTGCCAGCAGTTCCGCCTACGAGCAGTACTTC. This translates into CASSSAYEQYF.

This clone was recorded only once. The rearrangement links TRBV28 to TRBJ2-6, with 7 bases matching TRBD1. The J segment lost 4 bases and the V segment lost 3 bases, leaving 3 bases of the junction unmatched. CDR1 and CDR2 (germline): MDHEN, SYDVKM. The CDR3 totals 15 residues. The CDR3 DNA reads TGTGCCAGCAGTTTCGGGACAGCAGGGGCCAACGTCCTGACTTTC. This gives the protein CASSFGTAGANVLTF.

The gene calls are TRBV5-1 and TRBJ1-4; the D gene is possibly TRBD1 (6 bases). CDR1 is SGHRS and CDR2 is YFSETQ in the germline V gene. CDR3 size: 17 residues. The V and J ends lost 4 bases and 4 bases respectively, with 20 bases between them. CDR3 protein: CASSIQGPTTINEKLFF. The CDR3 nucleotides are TGCGCCAGCAGCATACAGGGACCAACCACAATTAATGAAAAACTGTTTTTT.

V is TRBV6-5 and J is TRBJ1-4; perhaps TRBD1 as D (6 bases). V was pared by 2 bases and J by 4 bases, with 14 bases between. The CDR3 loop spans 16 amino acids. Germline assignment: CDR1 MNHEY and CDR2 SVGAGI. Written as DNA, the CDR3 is TGTGCCAGCAGTTACCAGGGGCCAGGCTTTAATGAAAAACTGTTTTTT. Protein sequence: CASSYQGPGFNEKLFF.

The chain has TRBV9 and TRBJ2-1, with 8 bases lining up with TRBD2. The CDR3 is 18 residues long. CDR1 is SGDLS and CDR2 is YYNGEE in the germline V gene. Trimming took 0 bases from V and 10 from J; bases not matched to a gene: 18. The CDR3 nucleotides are TGTGCCAGCAGCGTAGGGGGTCTAGCGGGTGGGACTTCGGGAGAGCAGTTCTTC. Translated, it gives CASSVGGLAGGTSGEQFF.

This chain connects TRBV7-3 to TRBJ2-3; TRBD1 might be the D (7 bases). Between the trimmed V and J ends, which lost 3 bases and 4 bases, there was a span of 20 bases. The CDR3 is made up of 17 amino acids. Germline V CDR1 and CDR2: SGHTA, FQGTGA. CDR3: CASSFYSGGRGADTQYF. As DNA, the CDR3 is TGTGCCAGCAGCTTCTATTCCGGAGGCAGGGGGGCAGATACGCAGTATTTT.

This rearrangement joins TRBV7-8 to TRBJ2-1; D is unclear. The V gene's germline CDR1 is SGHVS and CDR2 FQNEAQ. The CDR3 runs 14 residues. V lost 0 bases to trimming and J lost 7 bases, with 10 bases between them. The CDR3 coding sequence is TGTGCCAGCAGCTTAGCGTCAATGAGTAATGAGCAGTTCTTC. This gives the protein CASSLASMSNEQFF.

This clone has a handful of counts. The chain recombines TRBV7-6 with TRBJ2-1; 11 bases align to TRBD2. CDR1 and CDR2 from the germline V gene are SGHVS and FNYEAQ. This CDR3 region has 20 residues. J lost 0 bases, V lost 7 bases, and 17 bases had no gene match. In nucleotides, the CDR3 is TGTGCCAGCACCTTTCAGCCCATAGCGGGAGGGAGGAGCTCCTACAATGAGCAGTTCTTC. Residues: CASTFQPIAGGRSSYNEQFF.

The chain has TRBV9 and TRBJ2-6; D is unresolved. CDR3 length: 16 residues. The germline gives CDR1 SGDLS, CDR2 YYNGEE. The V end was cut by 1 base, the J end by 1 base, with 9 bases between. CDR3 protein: CASSVSVGSGANVLTF. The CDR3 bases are TGTGCCAGCAGCGTAAGCGTCGGATCTGGGGCCAACGTCCTGACTTTC.

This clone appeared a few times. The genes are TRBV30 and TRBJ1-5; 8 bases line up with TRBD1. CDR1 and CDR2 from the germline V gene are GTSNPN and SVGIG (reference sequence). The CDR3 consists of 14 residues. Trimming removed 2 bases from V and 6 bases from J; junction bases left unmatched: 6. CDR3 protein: CAWSPGQGGQPQHF. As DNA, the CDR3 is TGTGCCTGGAGTCCCGGACAGGGCGGTCAGCCCCAGCATTTT.

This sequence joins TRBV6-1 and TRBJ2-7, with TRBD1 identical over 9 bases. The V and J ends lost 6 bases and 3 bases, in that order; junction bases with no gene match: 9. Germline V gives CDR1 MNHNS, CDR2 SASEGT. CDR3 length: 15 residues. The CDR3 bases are TGTGCCAGCAGAAAACCGGGACAGGGTGTCTACGAGCAGTACTTC. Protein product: CASRKPGQGVYEQYF.

The CDR3 nucleotides are TGTGCCAGTAGTGGCGCCCAGGGCCGACATCAGCCCCAGCATTTT. Translating it yields CASSGAQGRHQPQHF. The chain employs TRBV19 and TRBJ1-5, with TRBD1 as a possible D gene (5 bases). In germline, CDR1 is LNHDA, CDR2 SQIVND (reference sequence). The CDR3 totals 15 residues. The V gene lost 5 bases and the J gene lost 5 bases, with 16 bases spanning the gap.

The CDR3 DNA reads as TGTGCCAGCAGCTTCTTGGCGGGAGCAAGGAATGAGCAGTTCTTC. Translating gives CASSFLAGARNEQFF. V is TRBV7-9 and J is TRBJ2-1; 7 bases are shared with TRBD2. The ends lost 3 bases at V and 7 bases at J; junction bases unmatched: 9. The CDR3 loop spans 15 amino acids. Germline values: CDR1 SEHNR, CDR2 FQNEAQ (reference sequence).

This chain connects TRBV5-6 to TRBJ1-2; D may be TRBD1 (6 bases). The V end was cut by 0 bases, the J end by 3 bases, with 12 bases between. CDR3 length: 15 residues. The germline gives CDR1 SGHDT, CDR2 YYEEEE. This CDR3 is CASSLAAGVDYGYTF. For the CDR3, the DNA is TGTGCCAGCAGCTTGGCCGCAGGGGTTGACTATGGCTACACCTTC.

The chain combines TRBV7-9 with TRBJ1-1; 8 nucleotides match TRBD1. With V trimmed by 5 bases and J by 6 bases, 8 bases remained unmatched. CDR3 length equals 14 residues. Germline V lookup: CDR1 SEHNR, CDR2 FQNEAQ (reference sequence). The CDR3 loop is CASSPDRGGSEAFF. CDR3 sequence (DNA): TGTGCCAGCAGCCCCGACAGGGGTGGATCTGAAGCTTTCTTT.

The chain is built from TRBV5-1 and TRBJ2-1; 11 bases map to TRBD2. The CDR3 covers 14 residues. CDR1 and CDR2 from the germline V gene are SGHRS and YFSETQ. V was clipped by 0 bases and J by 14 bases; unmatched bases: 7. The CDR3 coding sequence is TGCGCCAGCAGCTTGGAGCCTAGCGGGAGGATAGAGTTCTTC. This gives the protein CASSLEPSGRIEFF. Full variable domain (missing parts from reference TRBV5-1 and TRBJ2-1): KAGVTQTPRYLIKTRGQQVTLSCSPISGHRSVSWYQQTPGQGLQFLFEYFSETQRNKGNFPGRFSGRQFSNSRSEMNVSTLELGDSALYLCASSLEPSGRIEFFGPGTRLTVL.

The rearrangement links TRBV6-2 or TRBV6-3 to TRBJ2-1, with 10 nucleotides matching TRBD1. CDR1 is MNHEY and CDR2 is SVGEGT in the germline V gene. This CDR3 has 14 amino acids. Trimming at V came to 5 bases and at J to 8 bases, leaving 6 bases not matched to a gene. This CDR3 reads CASSPRTGGDEQFF. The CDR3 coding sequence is TGTGCCAGCAGTCCCCGGACAGGGGGTGATGAGCAGTTCTTC.

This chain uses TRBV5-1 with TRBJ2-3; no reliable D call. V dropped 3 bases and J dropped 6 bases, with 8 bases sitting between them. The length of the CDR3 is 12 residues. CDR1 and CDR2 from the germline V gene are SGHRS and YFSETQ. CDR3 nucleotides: TGCGCCAGCAGCTCCGGGTCTGATACGCAGTATTTT. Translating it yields CASSSGSDTQYF.

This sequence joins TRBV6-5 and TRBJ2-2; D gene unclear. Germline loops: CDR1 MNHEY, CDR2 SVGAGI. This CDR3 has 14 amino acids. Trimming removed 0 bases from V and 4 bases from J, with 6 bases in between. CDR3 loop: CASSYSIGTGELFF. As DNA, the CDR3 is TGTGCCAGCAGTTACTCGATCGGCACCGGGGAGCTGTTTTTT.

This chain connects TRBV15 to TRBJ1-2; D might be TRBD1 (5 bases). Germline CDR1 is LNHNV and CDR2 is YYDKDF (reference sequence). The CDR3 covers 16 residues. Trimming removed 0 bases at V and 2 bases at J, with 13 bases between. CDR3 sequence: CATSRDRPGLNYGYTF. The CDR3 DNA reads TGTGCCACCAGCAGAGATCGGCCAGGGCTAAACTATGGCTACACCTTC.

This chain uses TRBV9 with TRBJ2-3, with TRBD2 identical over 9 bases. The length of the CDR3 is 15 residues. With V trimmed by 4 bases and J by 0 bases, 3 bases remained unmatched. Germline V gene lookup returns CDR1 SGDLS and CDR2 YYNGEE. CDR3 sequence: CASSPSGRSTDTQYF. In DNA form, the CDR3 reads TGTGCCAGCAGCCCGAGCGGGAGGAGCACAGATACGCAGTATTTT.